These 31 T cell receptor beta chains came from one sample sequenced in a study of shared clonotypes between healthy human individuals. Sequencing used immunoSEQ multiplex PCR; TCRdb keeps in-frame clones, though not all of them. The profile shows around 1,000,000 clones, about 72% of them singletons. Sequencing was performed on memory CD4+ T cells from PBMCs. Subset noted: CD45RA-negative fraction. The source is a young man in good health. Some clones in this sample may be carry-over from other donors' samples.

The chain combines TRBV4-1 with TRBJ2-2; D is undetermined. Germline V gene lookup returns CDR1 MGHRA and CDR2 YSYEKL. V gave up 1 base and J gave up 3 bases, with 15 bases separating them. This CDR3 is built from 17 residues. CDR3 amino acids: CASSQVNLIGYTGELFF. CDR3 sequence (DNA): TGCGCCAGCAGCCAAGTGAACCTTATTGGATACACCGGGGAGCTGTTTTTT.

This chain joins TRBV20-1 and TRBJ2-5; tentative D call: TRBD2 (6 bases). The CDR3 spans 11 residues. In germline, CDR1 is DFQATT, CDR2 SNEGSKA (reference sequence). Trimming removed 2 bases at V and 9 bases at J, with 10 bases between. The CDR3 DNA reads TGCAGTGCTAGAATGACGGGGGCCCAGTACTTC. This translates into CSARMTGAQYF.

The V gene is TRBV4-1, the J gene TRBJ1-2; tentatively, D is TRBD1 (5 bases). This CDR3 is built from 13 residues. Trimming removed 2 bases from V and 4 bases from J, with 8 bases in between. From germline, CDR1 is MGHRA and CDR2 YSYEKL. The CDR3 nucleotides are TGCGCCAGCAGCCAAAGGGGCGGCTATGGCTACACCTTC. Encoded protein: CASSQRGGYGYTF.

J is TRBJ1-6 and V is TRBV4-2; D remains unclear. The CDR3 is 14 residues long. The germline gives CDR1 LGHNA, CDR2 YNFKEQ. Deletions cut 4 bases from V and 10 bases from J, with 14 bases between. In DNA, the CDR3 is TGTGCCAGCAGCCCCACAGCCCCGGAATCACCCCTCCACTTT. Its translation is CASSPTAPESPLHF.

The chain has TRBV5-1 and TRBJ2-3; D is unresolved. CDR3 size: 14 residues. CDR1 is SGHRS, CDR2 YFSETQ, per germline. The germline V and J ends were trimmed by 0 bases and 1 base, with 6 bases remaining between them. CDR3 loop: CASSLGPGTDTQYF. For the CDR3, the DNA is TGCGCCAGCAGCTTGGGGCCGGGCACAGATACGCAGTATTTT.

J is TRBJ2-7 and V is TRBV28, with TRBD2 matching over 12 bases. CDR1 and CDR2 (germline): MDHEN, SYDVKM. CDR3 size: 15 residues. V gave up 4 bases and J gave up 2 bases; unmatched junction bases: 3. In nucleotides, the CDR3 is TGTGCCAGCAGTTCTAGCGGGAGGGTTCCCTACGAGCAGTACTTC. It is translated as CASSSSGRVPYEQYF.

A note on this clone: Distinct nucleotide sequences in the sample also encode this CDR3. CDR3 DNA sequence: TGTGCCAGCAGCTTGGGGGGGGGCACTGGGGCCAACGTCCTGACTTTC. This gives the protein CASSLGGGTGANVLTF. The chain joins TRBV5-4 to TRBJ2-6; D might be TRBD2 (7 bases). The CDR3 is 16 amino acids. Trimming left V 0 bases short and J 2 bases short, with 9 bases between. Germline V gene data show CDR1 as SGHNT and CDR2 as YYREEE (reference sequence).

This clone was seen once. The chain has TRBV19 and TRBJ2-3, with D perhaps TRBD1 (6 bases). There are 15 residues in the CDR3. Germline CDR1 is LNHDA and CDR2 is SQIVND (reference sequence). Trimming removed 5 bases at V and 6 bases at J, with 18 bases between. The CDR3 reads CASSPNGGHWDTQYF. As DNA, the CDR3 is TGTGCCAGTAGTCCAAATGGGGGACATTGGGATACGCAGTATTTT.

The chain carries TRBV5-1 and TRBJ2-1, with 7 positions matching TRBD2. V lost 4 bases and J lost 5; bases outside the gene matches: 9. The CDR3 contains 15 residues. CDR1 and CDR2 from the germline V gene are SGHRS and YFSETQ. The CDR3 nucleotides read TGCGCCAGCAGCCAGCGGCCCGGACTAGACAATGAGCAGTTCTTC. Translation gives CASSQRPGLDNEQFF.

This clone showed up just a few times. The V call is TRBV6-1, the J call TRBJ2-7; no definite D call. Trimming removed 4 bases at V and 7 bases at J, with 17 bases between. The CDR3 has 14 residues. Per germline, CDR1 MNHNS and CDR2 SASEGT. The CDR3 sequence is CASSVDIGLREQYF. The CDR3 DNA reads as TGTGCCAGCAGTGTTGACATTGGTTTGAGGGAGCAGTACTTC.

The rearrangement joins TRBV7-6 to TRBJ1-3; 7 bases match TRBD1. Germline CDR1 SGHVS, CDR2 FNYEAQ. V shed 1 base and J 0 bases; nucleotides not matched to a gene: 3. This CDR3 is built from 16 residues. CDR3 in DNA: TGTGCCAGCAGCTTAGAACAGGGGTACTCTGGAAACACCATATATTTT. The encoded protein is CASSLEQGYSGNTIYF.

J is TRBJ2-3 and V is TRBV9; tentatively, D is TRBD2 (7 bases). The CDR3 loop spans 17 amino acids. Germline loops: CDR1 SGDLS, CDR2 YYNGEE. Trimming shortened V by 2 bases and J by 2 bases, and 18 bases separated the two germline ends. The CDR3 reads CASSVTGGGFVTDTQYF. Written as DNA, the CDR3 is TGTGCCAGCAGCGTGACGGGGGGCGGGTTTGTCACAGATACGCAGTATTTT.

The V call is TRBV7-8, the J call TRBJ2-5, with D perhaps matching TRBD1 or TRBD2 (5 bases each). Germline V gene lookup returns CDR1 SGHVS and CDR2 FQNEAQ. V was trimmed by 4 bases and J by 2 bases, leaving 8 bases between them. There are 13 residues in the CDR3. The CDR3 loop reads CASSSGPQETQYF. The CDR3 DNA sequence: TGTGCCAGCAGCTCGGGACCGCAAGAGACCCAGTACTTC.

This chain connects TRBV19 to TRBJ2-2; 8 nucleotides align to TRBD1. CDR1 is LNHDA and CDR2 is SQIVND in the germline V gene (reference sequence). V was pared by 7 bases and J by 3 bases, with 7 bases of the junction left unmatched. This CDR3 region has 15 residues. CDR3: CASTLTGGDTGELFF. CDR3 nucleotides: TGTGCCAGTACCCTTACAGGGGGTGACACCGGGGAGCTGTTTTTT.

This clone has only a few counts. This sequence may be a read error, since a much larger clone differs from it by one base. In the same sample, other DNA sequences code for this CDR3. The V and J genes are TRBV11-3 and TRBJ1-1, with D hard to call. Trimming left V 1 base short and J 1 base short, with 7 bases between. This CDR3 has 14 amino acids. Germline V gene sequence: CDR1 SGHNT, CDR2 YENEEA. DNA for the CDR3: TGTGCCAGCAGCTTAGGAGGGCCGAACACTGAAGCTTTCTTT. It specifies CASSLGGPNTEAFF.

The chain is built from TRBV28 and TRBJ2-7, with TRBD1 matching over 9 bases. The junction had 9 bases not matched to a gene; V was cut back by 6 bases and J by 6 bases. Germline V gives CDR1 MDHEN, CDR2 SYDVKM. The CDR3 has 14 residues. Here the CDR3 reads CASRTAGQGSEQYF. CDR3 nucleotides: TGTGCCAGCAGAACTGCGGGACAGGGTTCCGAGCAGTACTTC.

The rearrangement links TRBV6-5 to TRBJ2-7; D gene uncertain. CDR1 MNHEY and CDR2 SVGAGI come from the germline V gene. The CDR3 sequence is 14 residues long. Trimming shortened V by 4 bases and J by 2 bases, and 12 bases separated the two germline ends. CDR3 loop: CASSFRDRAYEQYF. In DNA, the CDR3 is TGTGCCAGCAGTTTCCGAGACCGAGCCTACGAGCAGTACTTC.

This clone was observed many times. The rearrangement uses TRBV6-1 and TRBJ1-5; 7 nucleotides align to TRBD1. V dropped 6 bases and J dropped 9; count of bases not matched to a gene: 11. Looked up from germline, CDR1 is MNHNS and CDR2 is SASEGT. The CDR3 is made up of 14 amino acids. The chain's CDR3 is CASSSRQGFGPQHF. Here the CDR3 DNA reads TGTGCCAGCAGCTCCCGACAGGGCTTTGGGCCCCAGCATTTT.

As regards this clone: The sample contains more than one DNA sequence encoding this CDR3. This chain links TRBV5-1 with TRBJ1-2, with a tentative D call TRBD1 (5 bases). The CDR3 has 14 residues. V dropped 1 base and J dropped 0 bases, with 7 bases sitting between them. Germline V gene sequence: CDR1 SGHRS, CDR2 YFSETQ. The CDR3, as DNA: TGCGCCAGCAGCTTGACAGGTTCTAACTATGGCTACACCTTC. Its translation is CASSLTGSNYGYTF.

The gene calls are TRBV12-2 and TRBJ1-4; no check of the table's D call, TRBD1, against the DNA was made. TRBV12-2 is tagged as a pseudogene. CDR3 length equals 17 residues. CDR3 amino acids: CASRLVGPQSTVSGLFF. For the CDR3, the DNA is TGTGCAAGTCGCTTAGTGGGGCCCCAATCCACAGTATCAGGACTGTTTTTT.

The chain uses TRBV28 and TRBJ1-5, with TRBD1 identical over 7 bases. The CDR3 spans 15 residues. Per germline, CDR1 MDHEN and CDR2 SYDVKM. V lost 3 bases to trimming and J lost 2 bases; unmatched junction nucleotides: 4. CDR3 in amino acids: CASSFTGTGNQPQHF. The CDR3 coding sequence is TGTGCCAGCAGTTTCACCGGGACAGGCAATCAGCCCCAGCATTTT. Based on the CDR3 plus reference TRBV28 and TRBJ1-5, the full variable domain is DVKVTQSSRYLVKRTGEKVFLECVQDMDHENMFWYRQDPGLGLRLIYFSYDVKMKEKGDIPEGYSVSREKKERFSLILESASTNQTSMYLCASSFTGTGNQPQHFGDGTRLSIL.

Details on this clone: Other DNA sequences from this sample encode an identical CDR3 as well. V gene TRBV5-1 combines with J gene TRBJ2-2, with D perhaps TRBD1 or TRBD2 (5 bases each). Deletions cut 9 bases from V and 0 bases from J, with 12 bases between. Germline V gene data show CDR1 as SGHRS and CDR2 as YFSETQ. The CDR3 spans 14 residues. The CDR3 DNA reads TGCGCCACCTCCGGGACGGCGAACACCGGGGAGCTGTTTTTT. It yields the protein CATSGTANTGELFF. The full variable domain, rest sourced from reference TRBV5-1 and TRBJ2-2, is KAGVTQTPRYLIKTRGQQVTLSCSPISGHRSVSWYQQTPGQGLQFLFEYFSETQRNKGNFPGRFSGRQFSNSRSEMNVSTLELGDSALYLCATSGTANTGELFFGEGSRLTVL.

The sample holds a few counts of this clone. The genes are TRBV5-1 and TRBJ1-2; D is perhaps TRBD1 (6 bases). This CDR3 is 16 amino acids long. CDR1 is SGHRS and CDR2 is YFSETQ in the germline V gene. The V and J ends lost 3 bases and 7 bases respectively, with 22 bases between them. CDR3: CASSSTPQGFPVGYTF. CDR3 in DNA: TGCGCCAGCAGCTCAACACCACAGGGTTTCCCTGTTGGCTACACCTTC.

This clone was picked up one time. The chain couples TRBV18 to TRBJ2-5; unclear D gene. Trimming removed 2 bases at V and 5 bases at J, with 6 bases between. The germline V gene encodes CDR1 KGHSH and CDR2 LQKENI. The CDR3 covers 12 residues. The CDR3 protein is CASSPETETQYF. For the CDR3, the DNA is TGTGCCAGCTCACCAGAGACGGAGACCCAGTACTTC.

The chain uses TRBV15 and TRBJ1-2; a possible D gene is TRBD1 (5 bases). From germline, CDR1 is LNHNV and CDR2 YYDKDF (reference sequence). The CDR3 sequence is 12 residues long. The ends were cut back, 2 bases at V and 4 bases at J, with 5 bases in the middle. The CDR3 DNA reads TGTGCCACCAGCAGACAGGGCTATGGCTACACCTTC. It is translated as CATSRQGYGYTF.

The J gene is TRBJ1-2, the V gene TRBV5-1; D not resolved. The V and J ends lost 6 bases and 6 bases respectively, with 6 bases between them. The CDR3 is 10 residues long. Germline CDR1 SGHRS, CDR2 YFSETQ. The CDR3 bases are TGCGCCAGCACCGAACATGGCTACACCTTC. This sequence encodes CASTEHGYTF.

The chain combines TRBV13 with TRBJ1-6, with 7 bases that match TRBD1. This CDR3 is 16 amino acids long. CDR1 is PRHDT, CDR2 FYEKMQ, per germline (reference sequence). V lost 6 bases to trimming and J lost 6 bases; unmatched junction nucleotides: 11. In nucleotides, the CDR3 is TGTGCCAGCAGATCCGGGACAGAGGGCTTTAATTCACCCCTCCACTTT. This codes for CASRSGTEGFNSPLHF.

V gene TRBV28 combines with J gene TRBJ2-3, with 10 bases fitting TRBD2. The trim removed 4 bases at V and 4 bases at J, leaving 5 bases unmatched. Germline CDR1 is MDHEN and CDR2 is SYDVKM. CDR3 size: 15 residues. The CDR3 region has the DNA TGTGCCAGCAGTTCAAGCGGGAGGGCCTCAGATACGCAGTATTTT. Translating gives CASSSSGRASDTQYF.

This CDR3 reads CAWSVKRGYYEQYF. CDR3 nucleotides: TGTGCCTGGAGTGTAAAGCGGGGGTACTACGAGCAGTACTTC. V usage is TRBV30 and J usage is TRBJ2-7, with TRBD2 matching over 8 bases. Germline CDR1 is GTSNPN and CDR2 is SVGIG (reference sequence). V lost 0 bases and J lost 3; bases outside the gene matches: 4. This CDR3 has 14 amino acids.

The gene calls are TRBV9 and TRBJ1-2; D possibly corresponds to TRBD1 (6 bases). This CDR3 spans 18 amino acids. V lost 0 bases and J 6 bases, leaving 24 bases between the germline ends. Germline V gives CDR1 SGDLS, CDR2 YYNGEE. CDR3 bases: TGTGCCAGCAGCGTAGGGTTAAGAGTTTCCGGGGGGCTGGATGGCTACACCTTC. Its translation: CASSVGLRVSGGLDGYTF.

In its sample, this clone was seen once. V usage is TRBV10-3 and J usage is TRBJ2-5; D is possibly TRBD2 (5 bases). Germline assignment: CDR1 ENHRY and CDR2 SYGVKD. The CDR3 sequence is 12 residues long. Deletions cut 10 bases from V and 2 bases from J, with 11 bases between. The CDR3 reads CATGREQETQYF. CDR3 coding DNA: TGTGCCACCGGACGGGAACAAGAGACCCAGTACTTC.